These T cell receptor beta chains were read from a single sample in a study of post-analysis software for immune sequencing data. TCRdb called the PCR reads again in MiXCR, with one record for every CDR3 protein. The sample shows fewer than 700,000 distinct CDR3 sequences, 44% of them seen only once. Sequencing was done on a sample of blood. These receptors were collected from a girl between 5 and 17 years old with multiple sclerosis. Both conserved end residues are part of each CDR3. D genes are given only for firm matches. Size is stated for part of the rows, as once, few or many counts, or as a class when the clone is expanded.

>.|TRBJ1-5|.|TRBV5-1
TGCGCCAGCAGCTTGGGGGACGGGAATCAGCCCCAGCATTTT
CASSLGDGNQPQHF
>many|TRBJ2-3|.|TRBV6-4
TGTGCCAGCAGTGACTCTAACACAGATACGCAGTATTTT
CASSDSNTDTQYF
>.|TRBJ2-7|TRBD2|TRBV6-5
TGTGCCAGCAGTTCCAACCCTCCGGACGGGGGGTCCGAGCAGTACTTC
CASSSNPPDGGSEQYF
>few|TRBJ1-1|.|TRBV6-2/TRBV6-3
TGTGCCAGCAGTTACAGAGGGGCCCTGAACACTGAAGCTTTCTTT
CASSYRGALNTEAFF
>.|TRBJ2-6|.|TRBV5-6
TGTGCCAGCAGCCCCGAGGGGCCTGGGGCCAACGTCCTGACTTTC
CASSPEGPGANVLTF
>.|TRBJ1-2|TRBD1|TRBV5-1
TGCGCCAGCAGCAAAGAGACAGGGTGGGGTAACTATGGCTACACCTTC
CASSKETGWGNYGYTF
>.|TRBJ2-7|TRBD1|TRBV5-5
TGTGCCAGCAGCATAGTCCCGGGACAGGCCCTTAGGGAGCAGTACTTC
CASSIVPGQALREQYF
>.|TRBJ2-3|.|TRBV20-1
TGCAGTGCCCCTGGACCGGGGACCTTCACAGATACGCAGTATTTT
CSAPGPGTFTDTQYF
>few|TRBJ2-7|.|TRBV6-2/TRBV6-3
TGTGCCAGCAGCCGCGGTTCAATCATCTACGAGCAGTACTTC
CASSRGSIIYEQYF
>few|TRBJ2-1|.|TRBV7-2
TGTGCCAGCAGCTCCCAAACCAGCAATGAGCAGTTCTTC
CASSSQTSNEQFF
>.|TRBJ1-1|TRBD1|TRBV5-1
TGCGCCAGCAGCCCCACGGGGACAGGAGCTTTCTTT
CASSPTGTGAFF
>.|TRBJ2-1|.|TRBV12-3/TRBV12-4
TGTGCCAGCAGGTTGCCGGGACCAACGACCAGTGAGCAGTTCTTC
CASRLPGPTTSEQFF
>.|TRBJ2-7|.|TRBV20-1
TGCAGTGCTAGAGACCGCCTCAAGAGCTACGAGCAGTACTTC
CSARDRLKSYEQYF
>.|TRBJ1-2|.|TRBV12-3/TRBV12-4
TGTGCCAGCCGCTGGGGCGGGGGCATTGATGGCTACACCTTC
CASRWGGGIDGYTF
>.|TRBJ2-1|TRBD2|TRBV7-9
TGTGCCAGCAGCCCAGGACTAGTTACCTACAATGAGCAGTTCTTC
CASSPGLVTYNEQFF
>.|TRBJ2-7|TRBD1|TRBV12-3/TRBV12-4
TGTGCCAGCAGCGGTGACAGGGCCTCCTACGAGCAGTACTTC
CASSGDRASYEQYF